This T cell receptor beta chain was identified during a study of T-cell reconstitution after alpha-beta-depleted transplantation in children. V shed 6 bases, J shed 4 bases, and the junction held 3 bases outside the gene matches. CDR1 and CDR2 (germline): LNHNV, YYDKDF (reference sequence). There are 14 residues in the CDR3. Whole-study findings and limits: Several hundred graft clones that had expanded were reportedly the source of alpha-beta T cells about two months after transplant. One year post-transplant, T-cell counts and diversity were largely derived from T cells produced anew. Some patients owed their high day-60 TCRbeta diversity to surviving recipient T cells and thymic progenitors.

This clonotype was recorded at least ten times. Antigen unknown. The TCRbeta library was prepared with unique molecular identifiers. TCRdb reanalysed the PCR reads using MiXCR and keeps one entry per CDR3 protein. The table includes about 300,000 distinct CDR3 sequences, 10% detected once. The sequencing used PBMCs, collected before TCRalphabeta/CD19-depleted stem cell transplant. The source of this sequence is a boy under two years old with acute myeloid leukemia, due to receive a stem cell transplant. The rearrangement joins TRBV15 to TRBJ2-2, with 9 bases that match TRBD2. The CDR3 loop is CATRGAGGTGELFF. The CDR3 DNA sequence: TGTGCCACCAGGGGAGCGGGGGGCACCGGGGAGCTGTTTTTT.